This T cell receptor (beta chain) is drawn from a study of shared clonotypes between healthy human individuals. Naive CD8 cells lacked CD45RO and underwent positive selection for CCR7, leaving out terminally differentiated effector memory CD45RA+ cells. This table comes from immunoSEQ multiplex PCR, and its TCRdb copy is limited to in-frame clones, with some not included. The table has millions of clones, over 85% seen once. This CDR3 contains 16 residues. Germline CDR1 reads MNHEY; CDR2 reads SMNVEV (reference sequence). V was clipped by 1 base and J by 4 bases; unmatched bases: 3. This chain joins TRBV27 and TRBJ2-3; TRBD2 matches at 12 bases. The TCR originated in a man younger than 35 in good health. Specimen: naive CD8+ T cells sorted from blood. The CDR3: CASSLLASGGADTQYF. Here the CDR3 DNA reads TGTGCCAGCAGTTTATTAGCTAGCGGGGGGGCAGATACGCAGTATTTT.